These 5 T cell receptor beta chains share one sample of origin, sequenced in a study of T cell responses to AZD1222 COVID-19 vaccine. Sequencing used immunoSEQ multiplex PCR; TCRdb keeps in-frame clones, though not all of them. The sample has 150,000 or so clones; less than 90% are singletons. This specimen was peripheral blood, taken on day 0 of AZD1222 vaccination. All receptors come from an adult in good health.

V and J are TRBV9 and TRBJ2-1; D is perhaps TRBD2 (5 bases). Germline V lookup: CDR1 SGDLS, CDR2 YYNGEE. Trimming shortened V by 4 bases and J by 10 bases, and 15 bases separated the two germline ends. The CDR3 spans 13 residues. CDR3 loop: CASSFDSGGEQFF. The CDR3, as DNA: TGTGCCAGCAGCTTCGATTCCGGAGGAGAGCAGTTCTTC.

V and J are TRBV27 and TRBJ1-2; 8 nucleotides align to TRBD1. This CDR3 has 14 residues. Looked up from germline, CDR1 is MNHEY and CDR2 is SMNVEV (reference sequence). Germline trimming cut 3 bases from V and 7 bases from J; bases unmatched to any gene: 7. As DNA, the CDR3 is TGTGCCAGCAGTTTCTGGCAGGGGGCGGGTGGCTACACCTTC. It yields the protein CASSFWQGAGGYTF.

With respect to this clone: The same CDR3 can be traced to other DNA sequences in this sample. The chain has TRBV6-2 or TRBV6-3 and TRBJ2-7, with D tentatively TRBD1 or TRBD2 (5 bases each). CDR1 is MNHEY and CDR2 is SVGEGT in the germline V gene. The CDR3 sequence is 13 residues long. V gave up 0 bases and J gave up 6 bases, with 9 bases separating them. CDR3 region: CASSYSSGSEQYF. In nucleotides, the CDR3 is TGTGCCAGCAGTTACTCGTCAGGGAGCGAGCAGTACTTC.

Here the CDR3 reads CASNSGQSGPDEKLFF. The CDR3 DNA sequence: TGCGCCAGCAACTCGGGGCAGAGCGGACCGGATGAAAAACTGTTTTTT. The chain has TRBV5-1 and TRBJ1-4, with a possible D match to TRBD1 (5 bases). The germline V and J ends were trimmed by 6 bases and 6 bases, with 21 bases remaining between them. The CDR3 spans 16 residues. CDR1 and CDR2 (germline): SGHRS, YFSETQ.

The chain has TRBV7-2 and TRBJ2-4; D could derive from TRBD1 or TRBD2 (5 bases each). This CDR3 has 14 residues. Between the trimmed V and J ends, which lost 5 bases and 3 bases, there was a span of 11 bases. The germline CDR1 and CDR2 sequences are SGHTA and FQGNSA. The CDR3 loop reads CASSTGLGKNIQYF. The CDR3 DNA is TGTGCCAGCAGCACAGGACTCGGCAAAAACATTCAGTACTTC.